This T cell receptor beta chain was observed in a study of blood T cell repertoires in COVID-19. For the study at large: Acute and convalescent COVID-19 specimens originated in the United States, Italy and Spain.

The ends lost 0 bases at V and 3 bases at J; junction bases unmatched: 7. The germline CDR1 and CDR2 sequences are SGDLS and YYNGEE. This CDR3 spans 16 amino acids. Sequencing was performed with immunoSEQ multiplex PCR; in TCRdb, only in-frame clones are kept and a portion is missing. In the table there are tens of thousands of clones, more than 75% of which are singletons. The gene calls are TRBV9 and TRBJ2-7; 9 bases are shared with TRBD1. The receptor comes from a human donor in a cohort sampled during active COVID-19. The sequenced material came from peripheral blood. The CDR3 spells CASSVDGTGIRYEQYF. DNA of the CDR3: TGTGCCAGCAGCGTAGATGGGACAGGGATTCGCTACGAGCAGTACTTC.